This T cell receptor beta chain was recorded in a study of cytomegalovirus exposure and HLA in healthy donors. The PCR made use of 60 Vbeta and 13 Jbeta primers. Method: immunoSEQ multiplex PCR; TCRdb's copy keeps in-frame clones and lacks some. The sample has over 150,000 clones; about 76% are singletons. Findings and limits, study-wide: The study dropped some indistinguishable V segments, TRBV6-2 and TRBV6-3 among them. Relative to equally common others, HLA-associated TCR beta chains showed greater clonal expansion in a later analysis. Many donors shared some public TCRs, even though most TCR sequences were rare. Presence/absence comparisons presumed near-even sequencing depth among donors.

Turning to this clone: What it binds is not known.

From germline, CDR1 is SGHDT and CDR2 YYEEEE. The CDR3 has 11 amino acids. The V end lost 5 bases, the J end lost 8 bases, and 7 bases lay between the germline ends. Input material: PBMCs. The V call is TRBV5-6, the J call TRBJ1-4; D gene ambiguous. The sequence was collected from a man younger than 40 in good health and CMV-seropositive. This CDR3 reads CASSSSEKLFF. Written as DNA, the CDR3 is TGTGCCAGCAGTTCGAGCGAAAAACTGTTTTTT.